Listed below are T cell receptor beta chains from one sample, sequenced in a study of T cell responses to AZD1222 COVID-19 vaccine. Generated by immunoSEQ multiplex PCR, the TCRdb table keeps only in-frame clones and is missing some. Of 150,000 to 180,000 clones in the sample, 90% were seen once. The input for sequencing was peripheral blood, taken 28 days after the second AZD1222 dose. These receptors originate from an adult who received the AZD1222 COVID-19 vaccine. Both conserved end residues are part of each CDR3. D genes are given only for firm matches. Clone sizes are given selectively: once, few, many, or a class where the clone is expanded.

V	length	size	J	D	DNA	CDR3
TRBV6-5	15	NA	TRBJ1-5	NA	TGTGCCAGCAGGGACGGATTATATAGCAATCAGCCCCAGCATTTT	CASRDGLYSNQPQHF
TRBV3-1/TRBV3-2	11	NA	TRBJ1-4	NA	TGTGCCAGCAGCCAGGGATCAGTGCTGTTTTTT	CASSQGSVLFF
TRBV11-2	14	NA	TRBJ1-1	TRBD1	TGTGCCAGCAGCTGGGGACAGCCGAACACTGAAGCTTTCTTT	CASSWGQPNTEAFF
TRBV5-1	14	many	TRBJ1-1	TRBD1	TGCGCCAGCAGCTTGGCAGGGGGTTACACTGAAGCTTTCTTT	CASSLAGGYTEAFF
TRBV18	14	once	TRBJ2-7	TRBD1	TGTGCCAGCTCATCACAGACAGGGAGTTACGAGCAGTACTTC	CASSSQTGSYEQYF
TRBV25-1	14	NA	TRBJ1-2	NA	TGTGCCAGCAGTGATCAGATCCCCTGGGGTGGCTACACCTTC	CASSDQIPWGGYTF
TRBV18	14	NA	TRBJ2-7	NA	TGTGCCAGCTCACACAGGGAGGCCCCCTACGAGCAGTACTTC	CASSHREAPYEQYF
TRBV18	15	NA	TRBJ2-7	TRBD2	TGTGCCAGCTCAGCAAGGACTAGCGGGGGGTACGAGCAGTACTTC	CASSARTSGGYEQYF
TRBV3-1/TRBV3-2	14	NA	TRBJ2-7	NA	TGTGCCAGCAGCCGTCCGGACGGAACCTACGAGCAGTACTTC	CASSRPDGTYEQYF
TRBV28	14	NA	TRBJ2-1	TRBD1	TGTGCCAGCAGTCCAGGACAGGTTCGCAATGAGCAGTTCTTC	CASSPGQVRNEQFF
TRBV10-3	13	NA	TRBJ2-3	NA	TGTGCCATCAGCGGAGCGGGCACAGATACGCAGTATTTT	CAISGAGTDTQYF
TRBV5-1	14	NA	TRBJ1-1	TRBD1	TGCGCCAGCAGCTTGGGGACAGGGAACACTGAAGCTTTCTTT	CASSLGTGNTEAFF
TRBV10-3	13	NA	TRBJ1-2	TRBD1	TGTGCCACCGGGACAGGGGGTAACTATGGCTACACCTTC	CATGTGGNYGYTF
TRBV7-9	19	NA	TRBJ1-4	NA	TGTGCCAGCAGCTTAGGCAGCCTGACGGGTCCTGCAACTAATGAAAAACTGTTTTTT	CASSLGSLTGPATNEKLFF
TRBV6-5	15	NA	TRBJ1-5	TRBD1	TGTGCCAGCAGTCCAGGGGGGTATAGCAATCAGCCCCAGCATTTT	CASSPGGYSNQPQHF